These 2 T cell receptor beta chains came from one sample sequenced in a study of cytomegalovirus exposure and HLA in healthy donors. Data came from immunoSEQ multiplex PCR; TCRdb stores just in-frame clones and leaves some out. The table lists roughly 98,000 clones, approximately 90% of them singletons, with more than 3% in the top ten. The specimen was PBMCs. The receptors originated from a woman aged 25 to 39 in good health and CMV-seronegative.

The chain carries TRBV6-5 and TRBJ1-1; D not certain. Trimming took off 3 bases at V and 1 base at J, with 6 bases between the two ends. Germline lookup yields CDR1 MNHEY and CDR2 SVGAGI. The CDR3 spans 13 residues. This CDR3 reads CASSYPENTEAFF. CDR3 DNA sequence: TGTGCCAGCAGTTATCCAGAGAACACTGAAGCTTTCTTT.

The chain has TRBV12-5 and TRBJ2-7, with 7 positions matching TRBD1. Unmatched junction bases numbered 9, after V lost 5 bases and J lost 5 bases. The CDR3 has 14 residues. Germline CDR1 is LGHNT and CDR2 is FRNRAP. CDR3 amino acids: CASGPYRGYHEQYF. In DNA, the CDR3 is TGTGCTAGTGGTCCCTACAGGGGTTACCACGAGCAGTACTTC. The variable domain in full, completed from reference TRBV12-5 and TRBJ2-7, reads DARVTQTPRHKVTEMGQEVTMRCQPILGHNTVFWYRQTMMQGLELLAYFRNRAPLDDSGMPKDRFSAEMPDATLATLKIQPSEPRDSAVYFCASGPYRGYHEQYFGPGTRLTVT.